One sample yielded the 24 T cell receptor beta chains listed below, sequenced in a study of blood T cell repertoires in COVID-19. Some clones are missing from TCRdb's copy, which holds only in-frame ones; the method was immunoSEQ multiplex PCR. The table shows some 66,000 clones, with approximately 88% occurring only once. Sequenced input: peripheral blood. These receptors all stem from a woman between 55 and 75 years old with acute or convalescent COVID-19.

The V gene is TRBV30, the J gene TRBJ1-5, with D uncertain. The CDR3 runs 15 residues. The V and J ends lost 3 bases and 1 base respectively, with 13 bases between them. Germline lookup yields CDR1 GTSNPN and CDR2 SVGIG (reference sequence). The CDR3 DNA reads as TGTGCCTGGAGCTACCCTAGAGGCAGCAATCAGCCCCAGCATTTT. This codes for CAWSYPRGSNQPQHF.

In this sample, this clone turned up once. This sequence joins TRBV27 and TRBJ2-5, with a tentative D call TRBD1 (5 bases). CDR1 is MNHEY, CDR2 SMNVEV, per germline (reference sequence). Trimming cost V 3 bases and J 5 bases, with 13 bases left between them. The CDR3 sequence is 14 residues long. The CDR3 is CASSFLQGSETQYF. CDR3 in DNA: TGTGCCAGCAGTTTCCTCCAGGGATCCGAGACCCAGTACTTC.

This clone was recorded only once. The chain combines TRBV19 with TRBJ1-5, with a possible D match to TRBD1 (6 bases). The germline V gene encodes CDR1 LNHDA and CDR2 SQIVND (reference sequence). Trimming shortened V by 5 bases and J by 4 bases, and 18 bases separated the two germline ends. There are 16 residues in the CDR3. The CDR3 loop is CASSPTGKRGNQPQHF. CDR3 DNA: TGTGCCAGTAGTCCAACAGGGAAAAGGGGTAATCAGCCCCAGCATTTT.

The V gene is TRBV4-2, the J gene TRBJ1-5; 8 bases are shared with TRBD1. The CDR3 is 16 residues long. The V and J ends lost 3 bases and 7 bases, in that order; junction bases with no gene match: 11. Germline CDR1 and CDR2: LGHNA and YNFKEQ. CDR3 sequence reads: CASSHGGYRGDQPQHF. DNA for the CDR3: TGTGCCAGCAGCCATGGGGGATACAGGGGGGACCAGCCCCAGCATTTT.

This chain uses TRBV27 with TRBJ2-1; D remains ambiguous. The CDR3 length is 13 residues. V was trimmed by 8 bases and J by 0 bases, leaving 8 bases between them. CDR1 is MNHEY, CDR2 SMNVEV, per germline (reference sequence). The CDR3 protein is CASLSSSYNEQFF. CDR3 nucleotides: TGTGCCAGCCTCTCGAGCTCCTACAATGAGCAGTTCTTC.

This chain connects TRBV19 to TRBJ2-5; D perhaps matches TRBD2 (6 bases). The CDR3 is 15 residues long. Germline CDR1 reads LNHDA; CDR2 reads SQIVND (reference sequence). Trimming took off 7 bases at V and 9 bases at J, with 24 bases between the two ends. CDR3 sequence reads: CASNTPDSLGGAQYF. In DNA, the CDR3 is TGTGCCAGTAATACCCCGGACTCCCTCGGCGGGGCCCAGTACTTC.

The rearrangement joins TRBV11-2 to TRBJ2-7; 7 positions agree with TRBD1. The trim removed 4 bases at V and 0 bases at J, leaving 3 bases unmatched. The length of the CDR3 is 14 residues. Germline values: CDR1 SGHAT, CDR2 FQNNGV. CDR3 in amino acids: CASSWGQSSYEQYV. CDR3 bases: TGTGCCAGCAGCTGGGGACAGAGCTCCTACGAGCAGTACGTC.

This clone appeared a single time. This rearrangement joins TRBV7-3 to TRBJ1-1, with unresolved D. Trimming stripped 2 bases from V and 0 bases from J, with 7 bases between. CDR3 length: 14 amino acids. The germline V gene has CDR1 SGHTA and CDR2 FQGTGA. CDR3 coding DNA: TGTGCCAGCAGCTTAGGTCCGGTGAACACTGAAGCTTTCTTT. As protein: CASSLGPVNTEAFF.

This chain joins TRBV28 and TRBJ2-2; 9 nucleotides match TRBD1. This CDR3 has 12 residues. J lost 6 bases, V lost 10 bases, and 3 bases had no gene match. Germline V CDR1 and CDR2: MDHEN, SYDVKM. CDR3 sequence (DNA): TGTGCCACGAGGACAGGGGCCGGGGAGCTGTTTTTT. Amino acid sequence: CATRTGAGELFF.

The table lists this clone with a count of one. The rearrangement uses TRBV11-2 and TRBJ1-6, with a tentative D call TRBD1 (6 bases). V lost 2 bases and J 11 bases, leaving 13 bases between the germline ends. CDR1 is SGHAT, CDR2 FQNNGV, per germline. The CDR3 contains 14 residues. In nucleotides, the CDR3 is TGTGCCAGCAGCTTATCCGGGACACTCACACCCCTCCACTTT. Residues: CASSLSGTLTPLHF.

This sequence joins TRBV6-5 and TRBJ2-1; D is unresolved. Looked up from germline, CDR1 is MNHEY and CDR2 is SVGAGI. The CDR3 covers 14 residues. Trimming shortened V by 7 bases and J by 5 bases, and 15 bases separated the two germline ends. The CDR3 region has the DNA TGTGCCAGCATTCCCCTTGGCAGAAACAATGAGCAGTTCTTC. It translates to CASIPLGRNNEQFF.

The gene calls are TRBV3-1 (or the pseudogene TRBV3-2) and TRBJ1-4; D is unresolved. This CDR3 has 17 residues. The V gene's germline CDR1 is LGHDT and CDR2 YNNKEL (reference sequence). Trimming shortened V by 2 bases and J by 0 bases, and 13 bases separated the two germline ends. This chain's CDR3 is CASSQRINSATNEKLFF. CDR3 in DNA: TGTGCCAGCAGCCAAAGGATAAACAGTGCAACTAATGAAAAACTGTTTTTT.

The rearrangement uses TRBV9 and TRBJ2-7; 7 bases are a match to TRBD1. This CDR3 has 12 residues. Germline loops: CDR1 SGDLS, CDR2 YYNGEE. The V segment lost 4 bases and the J segment 5 bases; nucleotides outside the gene matches: 3. The CDR3 DNA reads as TGTGCCAGCAGCTCCCAGGGGGACGAGCAGTACGTC. It codes for CASSSQGDEQYV.

The J gene is TRBJ1-2, the V gene TRBV5-4; 10 nucleotides line up with TRBD1. V shed 0 bases, J shed 4 bases, and the junction held 6 bases outside the gene matches. The CDR3 length is 16 residues. The germline CDR1 and CDR2 sequences are SGHNT and YYREEE (reference sequence). DNA of the CDR3: TGTGCCAGCAGCTTGGCGCCGACAGGGGGCTTCTATGGCTACACCTTC. It yields the protein CASSLAPTGGFYGYTF.

J is TRBJ1-2 and V is TRBV9; D not resolved. CDR1 and CDR2 from the germline V gene are SGDLS and YYNGEE. The CDR3 extends over 12 amino acids. The ends were cut back, 0 bases at V and 8 bases at J, with 8 bases in the middle. In nucleotides, the CDR3 is TGTGCCAGCAGCGTAGGACTGCGAGGCTACACCTTC. This gives the protein CASSVGLRGYTF.

This clone showed up just once. This chain links TRBV4-1 with TRBJ1-2; 7 positions match TRBD1. Germline trimming cut 4 bases from V and 2 bases from J; bases unmatched to any gene: 7. This CDR3 has 15 amino acids. Germline V CDR1 and CDR2: MGHRA, YSYEKL. Written as DNA, the CDR3 is TGCGCCAGCAGCCCGAACCGGGACAGAAACTATGGCTACACCTTC. Protein: CASSPNRDRNYGYTF.

The gene calls are TRBV29-1 and TRBJ1-1; possibly TRBD1 for D (6 bases). Looked up from germline, CDR1 is SQVTM and CDR2 is ANQGSEA. The ends were cut back, 5 bases at V and 4 bases at J, with 14 bases in the middle. This CDR3 spans 13 amino acids. The CDR3 loop is CSVNRVLSTEAFF. CDR3 in DNA: TGCAGCGTTAACAGGGTTCTCAGCACTGAAGCTTTCTTT. Combining the CDR3 with reference TRBV29-1 and TRBJ1-1 gives the whole variable domain SAVISQKPSRDICQRGTSLTIQCQVDSQVTMMFWYRQQPGQSLTLIATANQGSEATYESGFVIDKFPISRPNLTFSTLTVSNMSPEDSSIYLCSVNRVLSTEAFFGQGTRLTVV.

The table lists this clone with a count of one. The V gene is TRBV28, the J gene TRBJ1-6; 10 bases fit TRBD1. This CDR3 region has 12 residues. The germline V gene encodes CDR1 MDHEN and CDR2 SYDVKM. The CDR3 sequence is CGTGGIHSPLHF. For the CDR3, the DNA is TGTGGGACAGGGGGAATCCATTCACCCCTCCACTTT.

This rearrangement joins TRBV14 to TRBJ1-6; no clear D gene. The germline V gene encodes CDR1 SGHDN and CDR2 FVKESK. The CDR3 is made up of 15 amino acids. V gave up 4 bases and J gave up 0 bases, with 7 bases separating them. The CDR3 DNA sequence: TGTGCCAGCAGCCTGGGGAGCTCCTATAATTCACCCCTCCACTTT. It codes for CASSLGSSYNSPLHF.

This clone appeared a few times. The chain couples TRBV6-5 to TRBJ1-6, with D possibly being TRBD1 (6 bases). CDR3 length equals 14 residues. Germline V gives CDR1 MNHEY, CDR2 SVGAGI. V lost 2 bases and J 7 bases, leaving 9 bases between the germline ends. CDR3 in DNA: TGTGCCAGCAGTTACAGGGGGGGAAATTCACCCCTCCACTTT. Its translation: CASSYRGGNSPLHF.

CDR3 residues: CASSVDGRGTEAFF. DNA of the CDR3: TGCGCCAGCAGCGTTGACGGAAGGGGCACTGAAGCTTTCTTT. V usage is TRBV5-1 and J usage is TRBJ1-1; D might be TRBD1 (5 bases). V was trimmed by 4 bases and J by 4 bases, leaving 14 bases between them. The CDR3 extends over 14 amino acids. Germline V lookup: CDR1 SGHRS, CDR2 YFSETQ.

V is TRBV28 and J is TRBJ1-6; tentative D call: TRBD1 (5 bases). Per germline, CDR1 MDHEN and CDR2 SYDVKM. With 2 bases removed from V and 0 bases from J, the gap between germline ends came to 17 bases. This CDR3 contains 19 residues. The CDR3 loop reads CASSLRGRLRSSYNSPLHF. CDR3 sequence (DNA): TGTGCCAGCAGTTTAAGGGGCAGATTACGAAGCTCCTATAATTCACCCCTCCACTTT.

This chain connects TRBV5-1 to TRBJ2-5; D not resolved. The germline gives CDR1 SGHRS, CDR2 YFSETQ. This CDR3 contains 14 residues. Trimming took 3 bases from V and 4 from J, leaving 13 bases between them. The CDR3 sequence is CASSSPTLGETQYF. The CDR3 nucleotides are TGCGCCAGCAGCTCTCCAACCCTAGGAGAGACCCAGTACTTC.

The rearrangement links TRBV7-8 to TRBJ1-3; D call uncertain. There are 13 residues in the CDR3. The V end was cut by 3 bases, the J end by 3 bases, with 6 bases between. Germline assignment: CDR1 SGHVS and CDR2 FQNEAQ. The CDR3 region is CASSLGLGNTIYF. The CDR3, as DNA: TGTGCCAGCAGCTTGGGCCTTGGAAACACCATATATTTT.